This passage covers 27 T cell receptor beta chains from one sample sequenced in a study of beta chain features in type 1 diabetes. Every bit of the isolated RNA underwent reverse transcription, so sequencing read expressed TCRB transcripts. Repertoires were generated with immunoSEQ multiplex PCR, while TCRdb's copy carries only in-frame clones and drops some. The table records 300,000 to 400,000 clones, 9.5% to 12% of them present only once. What was sequenced was naive CD4+ T cells from blood. The receptors stem from a woman in her twenties or thirties in good health.

This sequence joins TRBV9 and TRBJ2-2; 11 nucleotides align to TRBD2. This CDR3 is built from 16 residues. From germline, CDR1 is SGDLS and CDR2 YYNGEE. The V and J ends lost 1 base and 6 bases, in that order; junction bases with no gene match: 5. As DNA, the CDR3 is TGTGCCAGCAGCGTATCTCTAGCGGGAGGCCCCGGGGAGCTGTTTTTT. This codes for CASSVSLAGGPGELFF. The full variable domain, its missing parts supplied by reference TRBV9 and TRBJ2-2, is DSGVTQTPKHLITATGQRVTLRCSPRSGDLSVYWYQQSLDQGLQFLIQYYNGEERAKGNILERFSAQQFPDLHSELNLSSLELGDSALYFCASSVSLAGGPGELFFGEGSRLTVL.

This clone was seen a handful of times. V and J are TRBV6-1 and TRBJ2-7; the match to TRBD1 covers 11 bases. With V trimmed by 4 bases and J by 4 bases, 3 bases remained unmatched. Germline V CDR1 and CDR2: MNHNS, SASEGT. The CDR3 has 14 amino acids. The CDR3 coding sequence is TGTGCCAGCAGTGCCGGGACAGGGGGATACGAGCAGTACTTC. Protein product: CASSAGTGGYEQYF.

This chain links TRBV7-2 with TRBJ2-5; D is perhaps TRBD2 (6 bases). V lost 7 bases and J 2 bases, leaving 14 bases between the germline ends. The CDR3 consists of 14 residues. Germline CDR1 reads SGHTA; CDR2 reads FQGNSA. This CDR3 reads CASNPLGGQETQYF. In DNA form, the CDR3 reads TGTGCCAGCAACCCTTTGGGGGGACAAGAGACCCAGTACTTC.

There are a few counts of this clone. The genes are TRBV5-1 and TRBJ1-1; D remains unclear. CDR1 is SGHRS, CDR2 YFSETQ, per germline. Trimming removed 4 bases at V and 3 bases at J, with 13 bases between. CDR3 length: 14 amino acids. CDR3 sequence reads: CASSSRGLDTEAFF. CDR3 sequence (DNA): TGCGCCAGCAGCAGTCGGGGTTTGGACACTGAAGCTTTCTTT.

There are a few counts of this clone. The J gene is TRBJ1-4, the V gene TRBV6-5, with a weak D call TRBD1 (5 bases). Trimming cost V 5 bases and J 3 bases, with 10 bases left between them. CDR3 size: 14 residues. Germline loops: CDR1 MNHEY, CDR2 SVGAGI. Written as DNA, the CDR3 is TGTGCCAGCAGTCCGACAGTCTCTAATGAAAAACTGTTTTTT. Its translation: CASSPTVSNEKLFF.

This clone turned up a few times. The chain uses TRBV4-1 and TRBJ2-7; 7 positions agree with TRBD1. The CDR3 runs 15 residues. CDR1 and CDR2 (germline): MGHRA, YSYEKL. The junction had 2 bases not matched to a gene; V was cut back by 0 bases and J by 0 bases. CDR3 loop: CASSQENRGSYEQYF. CDR3 bases: TGCGCCAGCAGCCAAGAAAACAGGGGCTCCTACGAGCAGTACTTC.

The chain carries TRBV28 and TRBJ1-2; D is unresolved. The V end was cut by 5 bases, the J end by 4 bases, with 14 bases between. The CDR3 is 14 residues long. Germline V lookup: CDR1 MDHEN, CDR2 SYDVKM. CDR3 bases: TGTGCCAGCAGTGCCGACACAGTCGCCTATGGCTACACCTTC. Encoded protein: CASSADTVAYGYTF.

There are a few counts of this clone. The chain carries TRBV7-2 and TRBJ2-5; 8 nucleotides match TRBD2. V was pared by 1 base and J by 1 base, with 8 bases of the junction left unmatched. CDR1 SGHTA and CDR2 FQGNSA come from the germline V gene. The CDR3 contains 17 residues. CDR3 sequence (DNA): TGTGCCAGCAGCTTAGGTCCTAGCGGGCGGGTCCAAGAGACCCAGTACTTC. It translates to CASSLGPSGRVQETQYF.

The rearrangement uses TRBV4-3 and TRBJ2-7; a weak D match, TRBD1 (6 bases). V was pared by 1 base and J by 2 bases, with 9 bases between. The CDR3 has 14 amino acids. The germline gives CDR1 LGHNA, CDR2 YSLEER. The DNA for the CDR3 is TGCGCCAGCAGCCAAGGAGAGGGGGCCTACGAGCAGTACTTC. Translation gives CASSQGEGAYEQYF.

The chain combines TRBV7-9 with TRBJ1-2, with 10 nucleotides matching TRBD1. V lost 5 bases, J lost 1 base, and 4 bases stayed unmatched. The CDR3 extends over 15 amino acids. Per the germline V gene, CDR1 is SEHNR and CDR2 is FQNEAQ (reference sequence). The CDR3 reads CASSIGTGVNYGYTF. In DNA, the CDR3 is TGTGCCAGCAGCATAGGGACAGGGGTTAACTATGGCTACACCTTC.

This clone has only a few counts. This chain joins TRBV5-1 and TRBJ2-5; tentative D call: TRBD2 (6 bases). The germline gives CDR1 SGHRS, CDR2 YFSETQ. The CDR3 is 13 residues long. V was shortened by 0 bases and J by 4 bases, with 7 bases between the two germline ends. CDR3 residues: CASSLDGRETQYF. Here the CDR3 DNA reads TGCGCCAGCAGCTTGGACGGGAGAGAGACCCAGTACTTC.

This clone was observed a few times. The chain links TRBV6-5 to TRBJ2-2; 8 nucleotides line up with TRBD1. Germline CDR1 is MNHEY and CDR2 is SVGAGI. The CDR3 runs 14 residues. V lost 6 bases and J lost 4; bases outside the gene matches: 4. This CDR3 reads CASSPGQATGELFF. CDR3 DNA sequence: TGTGCCAGCAGCCCGGGACAGGCCACCGGGGAGCTGTTTTTT.

This clone was counted a few times. The chain links TRBV10-3 to TRBJ1-2; tentative D call: TRBD1 (6 bases). V lost 4 bases and J lost 7, with 13 bases in between. Germline lookup yields CDR1 ENHRY and CDR2 SYGVKD. The CDR3 contains 13 residues. The chain's CDR3 is CAISASWTVGYTF. The CDR3 DNA sequence: TGTGCCATCAGTGCGTCCTGGACAGTTGGCTACACCTTC.

The chain recombines TRBV18 with TRBJ2-5; D remains unclear. Germline V CDR1 and CDR2: KGHSH, LQKENI. V dropped 1 base and J dropped 3 bases, with 6 bases sitting between them. The CDR3 is 13 amino acids. Here the CDR3 reads CASSPREEETQYF. The CDR3 DNA sequence: TGTGCCAGCTCACCACGCGAAGAAGAGACCCAGTACTTC.

This clone was observed a handful of times. This CDR3 reads CASSLAGTDYNEQFF. In DNA form, the CDR3 reads TGTGCCAGCAGCCTTGCCGGGACTGACTACAATGAGCAGTTCTTC. This rearrangement joins TRBV11-2 to TRBJ2-1; TRBD2 might be the D (6 bases). Between the trimmed V and J ends, which lost 5 bases and 3 bases, there was a span of 14 bases. The CDR3 covers 15 residues. CDR1 and CDR2 (germline): SGHAT, FQNNGV.

The chain has TRBV28 and TRBJ2-7, with 12 bases lining up with TRBD2. Germline V lookup: CDR1 MDHEN, CDR2 SYDVKM. V was pared by 4 bases and J by 2 bases, with 3 bases of the junction left unmatched. The CDR3 contains 15 residues. The CDR3, as DNA: TGTGCCAGCAGTTCCCTAGCGGGAGGGGCCTACGAGCAGTACTTC. It yields the protein CASSSLAGGAYEQYF.

This clone was counted between two and nine times. V usage is TRBV29-1 and J usage is TRBJ2-2; TRBD1 is a possible D gene (5 bases). The V end was cut by 0 bases, the J end by 0 bases, with 17 bases between. This CDR3 region has 18 residues. The germline V gene encodes CDR1 SQVTM and CDR2 ANQGSEA. CDR3 amino acids: CSVEDRGSRYSNTGELFF. CDR3 DNA: TGCAGCGTTGAAGATAGGGGCAGCCGCTACTCGAACACCGGGGAGCTGTTTTTT.

This clone was seen only a few times. The gene calls are TRBV30 and TRBJ1-3, with unresolved D. The V end lost 5 bases, the J end lost 4 bases, and 12 bases lay between the germline ends. Germline V lookup: CDR1 GTSNPN, CDR2 SVGIG (reference sequence). The CDR3 is 13 residues long. CDR3 DNA sequence: TGTGCCTGGCAAGATTGGAGGGGAAACACCATATATTTT. Protein product: CAWQDWRGNTIYF. Combining the CDR3 with reference TRBV30 and TRBJ1-3 gives the whole variable domain SQTIHQWPATLVQPVGSPLSLECTVEGTSNPNLYWYRQAAGRGLQLLFYSVGIGQISSEVPQNLSASRPQDRQFILSSKKLLLSDSGFYLCAWQDWRGNTIYFGEGSWLTVV.

CDR3 in amino acids: CASSVGGNTYEQYF. DNA for the CDR3: TGTGCCAGCAGCGTCGGAGGGAATACCTACGAGCAGTACTTC. This chain joins TRBV9 and TRBJ2-7, with D perhaps matching TRBD2 (6 bases). The CDR3 has 14 residues. CDR1 and CDR2 from the germline V gene are SGDLS and YYNGEE. V lost 2 bases and J lost 2, with 11 bases in between.

The chain has TRBV18 and TRBJ2-3, with TRBD2 identical over 13 bases. V gave up 5 bases and J gave up 4 bases; unmatched junction bases: 6. The CDR3 length is 16 residues. Germline CDR1 and CDR2: KGHSH and LQKENI. CDR3 in DNA: TGTGCCAGCTCAGATCGACTAGCGGGAGGCTCAGATACGCAGTATTTT. It is translated as CASSDRLAGGSDTQYF.

This clone was picked up a small number of times. This chain joins TRBV7-9 and TRBJ2-3, with TRBD2 matching 7 bases. Trimming took 9 bases from V and 4 from J; bases not matched to a gene: 1. Germline CDR1 is SEHNR and CDR2 is FQNEAQ (reference sequence). The CDR3 length is 11 residues. CDR3 amino acids: CASAGADTQYF. In nucleotides, the CDR3 is TGTGCCAGTGCGGGGGCAGATACGCAGTATTTT.

The V and J genes are TRBV6-5 and TRBJ2-5; 9 bases agree with TRBD2. The CDR3 is 15 residues long. The V segment lost 2 bases and the J segment 5 bases; nucleotides outside the gene matches: 6. The germline gives CDR1 MNHEY, CDR2 SVGAGI. The CDR3 protein is CASSYTAGGWETQYF. The CDR3 DNA reads as TGTGCCAGCAGTTACACCGCGGGGGGGTGGGAGACCCAGTACTTC.

The sample holds a few counts of this clone. The chain joins TRBV4-3 to TRBJ2-3; 11 bases agree with TRBD2. The V and J ends lost 4 bases and 3 bases, in that order; junction bases with no gene match: 3. Germline V gives CDR1 LGHNA, CDR2 YSLEER. This CDR3 is 15 amino acids long. CDR3 residues: CASSLRTSGTDTQYF. DNA for the CDR3: TGCGCCAGCAGCCTTAGGACTAGCGGGACAGATACGCAGTATTTT.

The chain couples TRBV7-3 to TRBJ2-1; 10 bases fit TRBD2. CDR3 size: 23 residues. Germline CDR1 SGHTA, CDR2 FQGTGA. J gave up 3 bases and V 1 base, and 24 bases lay outside the gene matches. DNA of the CDR3: TGTGCCAGCAGCTTAAGGGGTGCTGGGGCCCCCGCCGGGGCTAGCGGGAGCTACAATGAGCAGTTCTTC. It yields the protein CASSLRGAGAPAGASGSYNEQFF.

This clone has more than one count but fewer than ten. This rearrangement joins TRBV5-6 to TRBJ2-7; tentatively, D is TRBD2 (7 bases). CDR3 length: 14 amino acids. Trimming stripped 6 bases from V and 0 bases from J, with 13 bases between. CDR1 is SGHDT and CDR2 is YYEEEE in the germline V gene. In DNA, the CDR3 is TGTGCCAGCATCGGGGGGCCTAGCTCCTACGAGCAGTACTTC. The encoded protein is CASIGGPSSYEQYF.

The chain has TRBV7-2 and TRBJ1-1; D is possibly TRBD1 (5 bases). This CDR3 region has 13 residues. Per germline, CDR1 SGHTA and CDR2 FQGNSA. V shed 5 bases and J shed 5 bases, with 12 bases lying between them. The CDR3 nucleotides are TGTGCCAGCAGCCAACAGGCAGGAACTGAAGCTTTCTTT. Its translation is CASSQQAGTEAFF.

In its sample, this clone was seen a few times. The chain combines TRBV19 with TRBJ2-1; TRBD2 matches at 12 bases. In germline, CDR1 is LNHDA, CDR2 SQIVND (reference sequence). The V segment lost 5 bases and the J segment 3 bases; nucleotides outside the gene matches: 2. The CDR3 length is 15 residues. The CDR3 is CASSLAGGFYNEQFF. CDR3 coding DNA: TGTGCCAGTAGTCTAGCGGGAGGGTTCTACAATGAGCAGTTCTTC.